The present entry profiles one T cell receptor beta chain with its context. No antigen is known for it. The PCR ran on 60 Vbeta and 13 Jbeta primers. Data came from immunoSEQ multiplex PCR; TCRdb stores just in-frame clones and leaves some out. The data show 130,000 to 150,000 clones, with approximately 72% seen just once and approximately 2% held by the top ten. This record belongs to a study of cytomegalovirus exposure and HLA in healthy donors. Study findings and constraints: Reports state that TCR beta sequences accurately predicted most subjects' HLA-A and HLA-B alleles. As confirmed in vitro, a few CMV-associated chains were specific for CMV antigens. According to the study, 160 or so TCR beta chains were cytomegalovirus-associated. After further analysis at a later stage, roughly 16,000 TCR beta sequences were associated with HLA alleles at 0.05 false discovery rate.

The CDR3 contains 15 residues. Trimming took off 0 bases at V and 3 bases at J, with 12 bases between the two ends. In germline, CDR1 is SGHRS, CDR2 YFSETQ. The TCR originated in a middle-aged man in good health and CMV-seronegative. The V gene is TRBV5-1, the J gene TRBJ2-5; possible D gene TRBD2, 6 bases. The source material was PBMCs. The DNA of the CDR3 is TGCGCCAGCAGCTTGGGCGGGGCAGTAAAAGAGACCCAGTACTTC. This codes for CASSLGGAVKETQYF.